The 32 T cell receptor beta chains below come from one sample, sequenced in a study of blood T cells in healthy people across ages. A second PCR, run for roughly 7 to 11 cycles, used a sample-barcoded 5' primer plus a J-beta primer mix. TCRdb reprocessed the 5' RACE reads with MiXCR, giving one entry per CDR3 protein. The table records over 600,000 distinct CDR3 sequences, roughly 20% of them present only once. The sequencing sample was made of blood. The origin of the receptors is a man in his 70s in good health.

The chain has TRBV25-1 and TRBJ2-5; D is unresolved. Germline CDR1 is MGHDK and CDR2 is SYGVNS. This CDR3 has 13 amino acids. V was pared by 5 bases and J by 0 bases, with 7 bases between. The CDR3 DNA reads as TGTGCCAGCAGTCGGAGCCACCAAGAGACCCAGTACTTC. It encodes CASSRSHQETQYF.

The rearrangement uses TRBV5-6 and TRBJ2-6, with D perhaps TRBD1 (5 bases). The CDR3 consists of 16 residues. Germline V lookup: CDR1 SGHDT, CDR2 YYEEEE. V shed 5 bases and J shed 2 bases, with 14 bases lying between them. The CDR3 here is CASSNRLQAGANVLTF. The CDR3 DNA sequence: TGTGCCAGCAGTAACAGGCTGCAGGCTGGGGCCAACGTCCTGACTTTC.

Points on this clonotype: The junction shows a germline mismatch at one end, possibly a read error. The chain uses TRBV24-1 and TRBJ2-5, with D maybe TRBD2 (6 bases). Germline CDR1 is KGHDR and CDR2 is SFDVKD. This CDR3 comprises 14 residues. This CDR3 is CATSDPQSGETQYF. CDR3 nucleotides: TGTGCCACCAGTGACCCCCAGTCGGGAGAGACTCAGTACTTC.

This clonotype turned up a few times. This sequence joins TRBV6-6 and TRBJ2-1; D possibly uses TRBD1 or TRBD2 (5 bases each). CDR1 and CDR2 from the germline V gene are MNHNY and SVGAGI (reference sequence). The V gene lost 8 bases and the J gene lost 8 bases, with 19 bases spanning the gap. This CDR3 has 14 residues. CDR3 protein: CASRGQETGYEQFF. The CDR3 DNA reads as TGTGCCAGCCGGGGCCAGGAAACTGGGTATGAGCAGTTCTTC.

For the CDR3, the DNA is TGCAGCGTTGGTGAGGGAGTATACAATGAGCAGTTCTTC. This encodes CSVGEGVYNEQFF. This sequence joins TRBV29-1 and TRBJ2-1; tentative D call: TRBD2 (5 bases). The germline V and J ends were trimmed by 4 bases and 4 bases, with 11 bases remaining between them. The CDR3 is 13 amino acids. Per the germline V gene, CDR1 is SQVTM and CDR2 is ANQGSEA.

This rearrangement joins TRBV5-1 to TRBJ2-1, with D perhaps matching TRBD1 or TRBD2 (5 bases each). Germline CDR1 and CDR2: SGHRS and YFSETQ. CDR3 length: 11 residues. V lost 7 bases, J lost 8 bases, and 10 bases lay in between. CDR3 nucleotide sequence: TGCGCCAGCGGGGGATGGGATGAGCAGTTCTTC. The encoded protein is CASGGWDEQFF.

This clonotype was counted ten times or more. V is TRBV3-1 and J is TRBJ1-3; 11 nucleotides match TRBD1. Germline V gene lookup returns CDR1 LGHDT and CDR2 YNNKEL (reference sequence). The CDR3 consists of 15 residues. V lost 5 bases to trimming and J lost 1 base; unmatched junction nucleotides: 1. The CDR3 coding sequence is TGTGCCAGCAGCGGGACAGGGGGATCTGGAAACACCATATATTTT. Protein product: CASSGTGGSGNTIYF.

The CDR3 nucleotides read TGTGCCAGCAGTCCCCTACTAGCGGGAGGAAGAGAGACCCAGTACTTC. As protein: CASSPLLAGGRETQYF. J is TRBJ2-5 and V is TRBV28, with 12 bases identical to TRBD2. The CDR3 has 16 residues. Germline V lookup: CDR1 MDHEN, CDR2 SYDVKM. J gave up 4 bases and V 5 bases, and 8 bases lay outside the gene matches.

With respect to this clonotype: Possible read error: a much larger clone is one base away. The chain recombines TRBV28 with TRBJ2-5; TRBD2 aligns across 9 bases. CDR1 is MDHEN and CDR2 is SYDVKM in the germline V gene. Germline trimming cut 6 bases from V and 9 bases from J; bases unmatched to any gene: 17. The CDR3 is 16 amino acids. In DNA form, the CDR3 reads TGTGCCAGCAGCCCACGGACTAGCGAGGCTGTTAAGGCCCAGTACTTC. Translating gives CASSPRTSEAVKAQYF.

The genes are TRBV9 and TRBJ2-1; 14 bases map to TRBD2. Germline CDR1 and CDR2: SGDLS and YYNGEE. This CDR3 has 13 amino acids. V lost 3 bases to trimming and J lost 16 bases; unmatched junction nucleotides: 6. The CDR3 DNA is TGTGCCAGCAGCGCGGGACTAGCGGGAGAAGGCTTCTTC. Amino acids: CASSAGLAGEGFF.

This chain joins TRBV5-3 and TRBJ2-5; 9 bases match TRBD1. The end of the DNA aligns better with TRBJ2-7, so the J call may be wrong. TRBV5-3 is given ORF status, its function remaining uncertain. CDR3 length: 14 residues. CDR3 sequence reads: CASRGTGRGHEQYF. CDR3 in DNA: TGTGCCAGCAGGGGGACAGGGAGGGGTCACGAGCAGTACTTC.

The chain recombines TRBV7-9 with TRBJ2-7; TRBD2 matches at 14 bases. The J call may be mistaken, given a closer DNA end match to TRBJ2-1. This CDR3 comprises 19 residues. Per the germline V gene, CDR1 is SEHNR and CDR2 is FQNEAQ (reference sequence). The CDR3 nucleotides are TGTGCCAGCAGCTTAGCGCCCGGACTAGCGGGAGGAAATTACAATGAGCAGTTCTTC. This codes for CASSLAPGLAGGNYNEQFF.

The sample holds many counts of this clonotype. The V and J genes are TRBV6-5 and TRBJ1-1, with D unresolved. Trimming took off 1 base at V and 3 bases at J, with 9 bases between the two ends. This CDR3 comprises 14 residues. Germline V gene sequence: CDR1 MNHEY, CDR2 SVGAGI. CDR3 in amino acids: CASSYYNWDTEAFF. The CDR3 DNA is TGTGCCAGCAGTTACTATAACTGGGACACTGAAGCTTTCTTT.

The chain has TRBV12-3 or TRBV12-4 and TRBJ1-1; D gene uncertain. Trimming took 2 bases from V and 3 from J, leaving 4 bases between them. The CDR3 consists of 12 residues. The CDR3: CASSLRDTEAFF. The CDR3 nucleotides are TGTGCCAGCAGTTTAAGGGACACTGAAGCTTTCTTT.

V usage is TRBV20-1 and J usage is TRBJ2-1; TRBD2 matches at 7 bases. Per germline, CDR1 DFQATT and CDR2 SNEGSKA (reference sequence). CDR3 length: 13 residues. V gave up 6 bases and J gave up 5 bases; unmatched junction bases: 7. The CDR3 sequence is CSAPEGGDNEQFF. Written as DNA, the CDR3 is TGCAGTGCCCCCGAGGGAGGGGACAATGAGCAGTTCTTC.

This chain joins TRBV5-1 and TRBJ1-2, with a weak D call TRBD1 (5 bases). The germline CDR1 and CDR2 sequences are SGHRS and YFSETQ. Trimming cost V 4 bases and J 3 bases, with 16 bases left between them. The length of the CDR3 is 15 residues. CDR3 sequence reads: CASSPRTSEDYGYTF. The CDR3 DNA reads TGCGCCAGCAGCCCGCGGACATCTGAGGACTATGGCTACACCTTC.

The chain carries TRBV19 and TRBJ1-2, with TRBD1 matching over 11 bases. V lost 8 bases and J lost 4; bases outside the gene matches: 6. Germline CDR1 reads LNHDA; CDR2 reads SQIVND (reference sequence). This CDR3 has 14 amino acids. CDR3 sequence reads: CASSDRGRGYGYTF. The CDR3 DNA is TGTGCCAGTTCGGACAGGGGGCGAGGCTATGGCTACACCTTC. Full variable domain (outside the CDR3, taken from reference TRBV19 and TRBJ1-2): DGGITQSPKYLFRKEGQNVTLSCEQNLNHDAMYWYRQDPGQGLRLIYYSQIVNDFQKGDIAEGYSVSREKKESFPLTVTSAQKNPTAFYLCASSDRGRGYGYTFGSGTRLTVV.

The chain links TRBV28 to TRBJ2-1, with 9 bases matching TRBD1. The J call may be in error: the DNA end matches TRBJ2-7 better. The germline CDR1 and CDR2 sequences are MDHEN and SYDVKM. The CDR3 has 16 amino acids. The CDR3: CASTVRVGTGSYEQYF. The CDR3 bases are TGTGCCAGCACCGTTCGAGTGGGGACAGGGTCCTACGAGCAGTACTTC.

This clonotype has only a few counts. This chain connects TRBV3-1 to TRBJ1-2; TRBD1 aligns across 8 bases. The J segment lost 4 bases and the V segment lost 10 bases, leaving 2 bases of the junction unmatched. This CDR3 contains 11 residues. Germline V gene sequence: CDR1 LGHDT, CDR2 YNNKEL (reference sequence). The CDR3 sequence: CATQGAYGYTF. CDR3 sequence (DNA): TGTGCCACTCAGGGGGCCTATGGCTACACCTTC.

This clonotype came up a few times. The chain recombines TRBV7-3 with TRBJ2-5; D is undetermined. Trimming removed 0 bases at V and 0 bases at J, with 5 bases between. The CDR3 is made up of 14 amino acids. In germline, CDR1 is SGHTA, CDR2 FQGTGA. In nucleotides, the CDR3 is TGTGCCAGCAGCTTAACGCGAGACCAAGAGACCCAGTACTTC. Encoded protein: CASSLTRDQETQYF.

The chain couples TRBV6-1 to TRBJ2-2, with no clear D. Per the germline V gene, CDR1 is MNHNS and CDR2 is SASEGT. V lost 7 bases and J lost 1, with 25 bases in between. The CDR3 is made up of 19 amino acids. CDR3 sequence: CASTLPVGIAVLNTGELFF. The DNA of the CDR3 is TGTGCCAGCACCCTTCCAGTGGGGATTGCGGTATTGAACACCGGGGAGCTGTTTTTT.

This chain joins TRBV7-9 and TRBJ2-1, with 10 nucleotides matching TRBD2. The CDR3 has 17 residues. Germline CDR1 is SEHNR and CDR2 is FQNEAQ (reference sequence). V lost 3 bases to trimming and J lost 0 bases; unmatched junction nucleotides: 5. The CDR3 is CASSFYSGRSSYNEQFF. The CDR3, as DNA: TGTGCCAGCAGCTTTTATAGCGGGAGGAGCTCCTACAATGAGCAGTTCTTC. Filled out from reference TRBV7-9 and TRBJ2-1, the complete variable domain reads DTGVSQNPRHKITKRGQNVTFRCDPISEHNRLYWYRQTLGQGPEFLTYFQNEAQLEKSRLLSDRFSAERPKGSFSTLEIQRTEQGDSAMYLCASSFYSGRSSYNEQFFGPGTRLTVL.

This rearrangement joins TRBV6-2 or TRBV6-3 to TRBJ2-3, with D perhaps TRBD1 (5 bases). Germline values: CDR1 MNHEY, CDR2 SVGEGT. Trimming left V 4 bases short and J 3 bases short, with 11 bases between. The CDR3 is 14 amino acids. This chain's CDR3 is CASSSHKGTDTQYF. DNA for the CDR3: TGTGCCAGCAGTTCTCATAAGGGGACAGATACGCAGTATTTT.

This chain uses TRBV12-3 or TRBV12-4 with TRBJ2-3, with a weak D call TRBD2 (5 bases). This CDR3 contains 16 residues. The V end lost 0 bases, the J end lost 3 bases, and 13 bases lay between the germline ends. The CDR3 DNA is TGTGCCAGCAGTTTAGCCTTGAAAGGAGGAACAGATACGCAGTATTTT. Residues: CASSLALKGGTDTQYF.

This clonotype was recorded a few times. The J gene is TRBJ2-4, the V gene TRBV20-1; 9 bases are a match to TRBD2. J was trimmed by 7 bases and V by 5 bases; bases with no gene match: 6. The CDR3 is made up of 13 amino acids. Per germline, CDR1 DFQATT and CDR2 SNEGSKA (reference sequence). The CDR3 here is CSAWTREGNIQYF. Here the CDR3 DNA reads TGCAGTGCTTGGACGCGGGAGGGGAACATTCAGTACTTC.

Concerning this clonotype itself: This may be a read error, as it is one base from a much larger clone. V gene TRBV5-1 combines with J gene TRBJ2-7, with 8 bases fitting TRBD1. This CDR3 comprises 13 residues. The germline CDR1 and CDR2 sequences are SGHRS and YFSETQ. Losses at the gene ends were 3 bases for V and 3 bases for J; bases not matched to a gene: 2. The CDR3 spells CASSWGQDYEQYF. CDR3 coding DNA: TGCGCCAGCAGCTGGGGACAGGACTACGAGCAGTACTTC.

As DNA, the CDR3 is TGTGCCAGCAGTGTCGAGACTAGCGGAGTCCAAGAGACCCAGTACTTC. Its translation: CASSVETSGVQETQYF. V is TRBV2 and J is TRBJ2-5, with TRBD2 matching 9 bases. Germline CDR1 SNHLY, CDR2 FYNNEI. J gave up 1 base and V 4 bases, and 7 bases lay outside the gene matches. This CDR3 has 16 residues.

This clonotype was seen ten or more times. The chain joins TRBV2 to TRBJ2-5; D possibly corresponds to TRBD1 (5 bases). V was clipped by 2 bases and J by 4 bases, with 5 bases between them. The germline CDR1 and CDR2 sequences are SNHLY and FYNNEI. The CDR3 covers 12 residues. CDR3 bases: TGTGCCAGCAGTGAAAGGGGAGAGACCCAGTACTTC. This encodes CASSERGETQYF.

This clonotype was detected many times. The chain couples TRBV12-3 or TRBV12-4 to TRBJ2-6; D not certain. V shed 6 bases and J shed 0 bases, with 9 bases lying between them. The CDR3 loop spans 15 amino acids. CDR3 in DNA: TGTGCCAGCAGACCCCCGGACTCTGGGGCCAACGTCCTGACTTTC. This encodes CASRPPDSGANVLTF.

This clonotype was picked up many times. V usage is TRBV3-1 and J usage is TRBJ2-7; D gene unclear. This CDR3 is built from 13 residues. Germline-derived CDR1 and CDR2 are LGHDT and YNNKEL (reference sequence). Trimming took 5 bases from V and 7 from J, leaving 15 bases between them. In DNA, the CDR3 is TGTGCCAGCAGCAAATCCCCGGGCAGGGAGCAGTACTTC. It specifies CASSKSPGREQYF.

The CDR3 region has the DNA TGTGCCAGTAGCTGGACTAGCGGGAGGGCCGTCTACAATGAGCAGTTCTTC. Its translation: CASSWTSGRAVYNEQFF. The gene calls are TRBV19 and TRBJ2-1, with TRBD2 matching over 15 bases. Germline V CDR1 and CDR2: LNHDA, SQIVND (reference sequence). The J segment lost 3 bases and the V segment lost 6 bases, leaving 6 bases of the junction unmatched. The CDR3 covers 17 residues.

The V gene is TRBV20-1, the J gene TRBJ2-5, with TRBD2 identical over 7 bases. The end of the DNA aligns better with TRBJ2-7, so the J call may be wrong. The CDR3 has 15 amino acids. CDR1 and CDR2 (germline): DFQATT, SNEGSKA (reference sequence). In nucleotides, the CDR3 is TGCAGTGCTGCGGATTGGGCTAGCGGTGTCAACGAGCAGTACTTC. Translation gives CSAADWASGVNEQYF.